This T cell receptor (beta chain) was sequenced for a study of blood T cell repertoires in COVID-19. Between the trimmed V and J ends, which lost 6 bases and 2 bases, there was a span of 7 bases. Germline V gives CDR1 SGHAT, CDR2 FQNNGV. The CDR3 contains 13 residues. Individuals aged about 18 to 89 years were recruited from roughly 22 US areas. Using immunoSEQ multiplex PCR, the repertoire was profiled, and TCRdb retains in-frame clones only, with some absent. The sample yields about 160,000 clones, 80% seen once. The chain employs TRBV11-2 and TRBJ1-4, with D perhaps matching TRBD1 (5 bases). The source material was PBMCs or T cells enriched from blood (not recorded which). This TCR was sampled from a man aged 35 to 55 who had recovered from COVID-19. CDR3 in DNA: TGTGCCAGCAGGGAGGGGACTAATGAAAAACTGTTTTTT. Protein product: CASREGTNEKLFF.